This T cell receptor (beta chain) comes out of a study of blood T cell repertoires in COVID-19. Whole-study context: Samples taken during acute and convalescent COVID-19 were collected in the United States, Italy and Spain. PBMCs, B-cell-depleted T cells, or T cells were the source of the cDNA or gDNA that made up the material.

The authors' processing: Reference gene primer amplification in the assay estimated nucleated cell counts. Assay: immunoSEQ multiplex PCR; the TCRdb copy retains only in-frame clones and omits some. V, J and clone size were drawn from that table, and D and trimming were deduced from the DNA. The sample yields 99,000 or so clones, approximately 72% seen once. Germline lookup yields CDR1 SGHTA and CDR2 FQGNSA. The V gene end was trimmed by 3 bases and the J gene end by 1 base; junction bases not matched to a gene: 6. The CDR3 has 17 amino acids. This clone was observed a few times. This clonotype was sampled from a woman between 70 and 85 years old with acute or convalescent COVID-19. Sample: peripheral blood. The chain couples TRBV7-2 to TRBJ2-3; 11 bases map to TRBD2. CDR3 DNA sequence: TGTGCCAGCAGCTTCCTCTCTAGCGGGGGGCGCACAGATACGCAGTATTTT. This sequence encodes CASSFLSSGGRTDTQYF. Supplemented by reference TRBV7-2 and TRBJ2-3, the full variable domain reads GAGVSQSPSNKVTEKGKDVELRCDPISGHTALYWYRQSLGQGLEFLIYFQGNSAPDKSGLPSDRFSAERTGGSVSTLTIQRTQQEDSAVYLCASSFLSSGGRTDTQYFGPGTRLTVL.